The T cell receptor beta chain described here comes from a study of PD-L1 blockade in urothelial cancer. Overall study context: After treatment start, blood was analyzed at 3 weeks (second dose) and at 6 weeks. Blood yielded a median of approximately 130,000 T cells per sample.

Pretreatment and on-treatment samples were taken, numbering 1 to 8 per patient. Spike-ins of synthetic TCR analog templates went into each PCR. Libraries were prepared by immunoSEQ multiplex PCR; TCRdb keeps only in-frame clonotypes and omits some of them. This sample has about 41,000 clones, with 82% found just once. CDR3 size: 15 residues. Trimming removed 4 bases from V and 8 bases from J; junction bases left unmatched: 10. Germline CDR1 reads SGHTA; CDR2 reads FQGTGA. The chain recombines TRBV7-3 with TRBJ2-1; 8 bases are a match to TRBD2. Source: PBMCs, taken around atezolizumab (anti-PD-L1) treatment. The TCR originated in a man in his 60s with urothelial cancer. The CDR3: CASSSGWTSIHEQFF. The CDR3 coding sequence is TGTGCCAGCAGCTCGGGATGGACTAGCATCCATGAGCAGTTCTTC. Variable domain in full (rest from reference TRBV7-3 and TRBJ2-1): GAGVSQTPSNKVTEKGKYVELRCDPISGHTALYWYRQSLGQGPEFLIYFQGTGAADDSGLPNDRFFAVRPEGSVSTLKIQRTERGDSAVYLCASSSGWTSIHEQFFGPGTRLTVL.